The 30 T cell receptor beta chains in this list originate from one sample, sequenced in a study of tumor-infiltrating lymphocytes in primary liver carcinoma. Starting material for RNA and DNA co-extraction consisted of roughly 17-31 mg of unsorted bulk tissue. Constant-region priming of around 530 ng total RNA yielded TCR beta cDNA. TCR beta libraries came from three nested multiplex PCR rounds using slightly modified ARM-PCR. TRBV1-TRBV30 forward primers paired with a C-beta reverse primer drove the first two PCR rounds, roughly 10 cycles each. TCRdb passed the multiplex PCR reads through MiXCR, listing each CDR3 protein once. Altogether 150,000 to 200,000 distinct CDR3 sequences are present, just under 85% being singletons, with the ten largest covering roughly 18%. The source material was tumor tissue from primary liver carcinoma. The receptors originated from a man aged 40-49 years with primary liver carcinoma and hepatitis B virus infection.

The chain links TRBV11-2 to TRBJ2-3; possible D gene TRBD1, 6 bases. V lost 5 bases to trimming and J lost 5 bases, with 20 bases between them. Germline CDR1 is SGHAT and CDR2 is FQNNGV. The CDR3 covers 16 residues. Here the CDR3 DNA reads TGTGCCAGCAGCAGAGTAAGTACAGGGAACAGAGATACGCAGTATTTT. This gives the protein CASSRVSTGNRDTQYF.

As concerns this clonotype: A read error may produce the germline difference seen at one junction end. The chain joins TRBV6-6 to TRBJ1-2; unclear D gene. The length of the CDR3 is 14 residues. Germline V CDR1 and CDR2: MNHNY, SVGAGI (reference sequence). In nucleotides, the CDR3 is TGTGCCAGTAGTCTTGGGGAGACATGGATCGGCTACACGTTC. Translation: CASSLGETWIGYTF.

Of note for this clonotype: The conserved closing phenylalanine or tryptophan is absent in this CDR3, likely reflecting a read error. The DNA is omitted, as the CDR3 cannot be located on it reliably, and the CDR3 follows TCRdb's listing. The CDR3 here is CSVTGKGIETQYL. V and J are TRBV29-1 and TRBJ2-5. Counting both end residues, the CDR3 totals 13 amino acids. The germline gives CDR1 SQVTM, CDR2 ANQGSEA.

This clonotype has just one count. CDR3: CARSQRDEQFF. CDR3 sequence (DNA): TGTGCCAGGAGCCAGCGGGATGAGCAGTTCTTC. The chain uses TRBV6-6 and TRBJ2-1, with D maybe TRBD2 (6 bases). CDR1 and CDR2 from the germline V gene are MNHNY and SVGAGI (reference sequence). The CDR3 is 11 amino acids. Trimming stripped 9 bases from V and 8 bases from J, with 11 bases between.

As for this clonotype: The junction departs from germline at one end; a sequencing error may be responsible. The chain's CDR3 is CASSDRDEQPQHF. In DNA form, the CDR3 reads TGTGCGAGCAGCGACAGGGACGAACAGCCCCAGCATTTT. V gene TRBV6-1 combines with J gene TRBJ1-5; 7 nucleotides agree with TRBD1. The CDR3 has 13 amino acids. From germline, CDR1 is MNHNS and CDR2 SASEGT.

This clonotype was recorded only once. The chain has TRBV10-3 and TRBJ2-5; D is perhaps TRBD1 or TRBD2 (5 bases each). Germline V CDR1 and CDR2: ENHRY, SYGVKD. Trimming shortened V by 7 bases and J by 5 bases, and 20 bases separated the two germline ends. This CDR3 comprises 15 residues. CDR3 sequence (DNA): TGTGCCATCAATGACTGGGAGAAGGGGATGGAGACCCAGTACTTC. Translation: CAINDWEKGMETQYF.

As to this clonotype: A junction boundary mismatches the germline segment, possibly from a read error. This chain links TRBV28 with TRBJ2-7, with D tentatively TRBD2 (5 bases). CDR3 length equals 14 residues. Germline assignment: CDR1 MDHEN and CDR2 SYDVKM. Written as DNA, the CDR3 is TGTGCCAGTAGTTTTTCGGGATTTTCCTACGAGCAGTACTTC. Translating gives CASSFSGFSYEQYF.

This clonotype has only one observation. The CDR3 does not end in the conserved phenylalanine or tryptophan, so this is likely a read error. This rearrangement joins TRBV28 to TRBJ2-5; D may be TRBD1 (6 bases). The length of the CDR3 is 14 residues. Per the germline V gene, CDR1 is MDHEN and CDR2 is SYDVKM. The CDR3 bases are TGTGCGAGCAGCCTCACAGGGCAGGGAGAGACCCAGTACATC. Its translation is CASSLTGQGETQYI.

Of note for this clonotype: One junction end does not reproduce the germline sequence, and a read error may be involved. The chain couples TRBV12-3 or TRBV12-4 to TRBJ1-4, with no clear D. The length of the CDR3 is 14 residues. CDR3: CASTLNGVGEKLFF. The CDR3 DNA sequence: TGTGCCAGCACTTTAAATGGGGTTGGTGAAAAACTGTTTTTT.

Comments on this clonotype: This may be a read error: a much more frequent sequence differs by one nucleotide. The genes are TRBV5-1 and TRBJ2-1; no clear D. Trimming stripped 2 bases from V and 6 bases from J, with 12 bases between. Germline loops: CDR1 SGHRS, CDR2 YFSETQ. The CDR3 runs to 14 residues. This CDR3 is CASSLSGGCNEQFF. As DNA, the CDR3 is TGCGCCAGCAGCTTAAGTGGCGGATGCAATGAGCAGTTCTTC.

Of note for this clonotype: The germline gene is not matched at one end of the junction; a read error may be the cause. The chain is built from TRBV4-1 and TRBJ1-5, with a weak D call TRBD1 (5 bases). This CDR3 spans 15 amino acids. The germline V gene has CDR1 MGHRA and CDR2 YSYEKL. The CDR3: CASSQGVDSNHPQQF. The CDR3 DNA follows: TGCGCCAGCAGCCAGGGGGTTGATAGCAATCATCCCCAGCAATTT.

This clonotype showed up just once. The chain carries TRBV29-1 and TRBJ1-1; a weak D match, TRBD1 (5 bases). The CDR3 is 13 amino acids. The germline V gene encodes CDR1 SQVTM and CDR2 ANQGSEA. CDR3 sequence reads: CGALRGRDTEAFF. The CDR3 DNA is TGCGGAGCCCTTAGGGGTCGGGACACTGAAGCTTTCTTT.

A word on this clonotype: The junction does not match germline at one end; this may be a read error. The gene calls are TRBV11-2 and TRBJ2-7; D is unclear. The CDR3 has 15 amino acids. The V gene's germline CDR1 is SGHAT and CDR2 FQNNGV. The CDR3 DNA reads TGTGCCAACAGCCAGGAACAGTTTTCTTCCTACGAGCAGTACTTC. Protein sequence: CANSQEQFSSYEQYF.

This clonotype was seen a few times. An end of the junction does not agree with germline; a read error may underlie this. The rearrangement links TRBV6-1 to TRBJ2-2; a weak D match, TRBD2 (5 bases). This CDR3 contains 18 residues. Germline V gene data show CDR1 as MNHNS and CDR2 as SASEGT. CDR3 residues: CASSEALLGRANTGELFF. The CDR3 DNA follows: TGTGCTAGCAGTGAAGCGCTTCTAGGGAGAGCGAACACAGGGGAGCTGTTTTTT.

The chain carries TRBV12-3 or TRBV12-4 and TRBJ1-2; no definite D call. Trimming stripped 6 bases from V and 7 bases from J, with 12 bases between. The CDR3 totals 12 residues. CDR3 residues: CASSTGGIGYTF. CDR3 DNA: TGTGCCAGCAGCACTGGAGGTATTGGCTACACCTTC.

Of note for this clonotype: A much larger clone differs from this one at a single base, so this may be a read error. The genes are TRBV7-9 and TRBJ2-7; D might be TRBD2 (5 bases). Germline lookup yields CDR1 SEHNR and CDR2 FQNEAQ (reference sequence). Trimming took 1 base from V and 5 from J, leaving 12 bases between them. CDR3 length equals 14 residues. The CDR3 reads CASSLGNIGDEQYF. CDR3 bases: TGTGCCAGCAGCTTAGGGAACATCGGGGACGAGCAGTACTTC.

This clonotype was seen repeatedly, ten times or more. One end of the junction fails to match germline, which may point to a read error. The chain combines TRBV4-2 with TRBJ2-1, with 10 bases matching TRBD2. CDR3 length equals 19 residues. From germline, CDR1 is LGHNA and CDR2 YNFKEQ. The CDR3 DNA reads as TGTGCCAGCGGCCAAGATCGTACCGGCCCAGCGGGAGGGCCGTTGGAGCAGTTCTTC. Encoded protein: CASGQDRTGPAGGPLEQFF.

In regard to this clonotype: Since no conserved phenylalanine or tryptophan closes the CDR3, a read error is the likely cause. The rearrangement joins TRBV30 to TRBJ2-7, with D tentatively TRBD2 (5 bases). In germline, CDR1 is GTSNPN, CDR2 SVGIG (reference sequence). The CDR3 spans 13 residues. DNA of the CDR3: TGTGTCTGGAGTGGAGGCAGGACCTACGAGCAGTACTCC. Translation gives CVWSGGRTYEQYS.

Comments on this clonotype: The junction departs from germline at one end; a sequencing error may be responsible. The chain links TRBV11-1 to TRBJ2-1; 9 nucleotides line up with TRBD2. CDR3 size: 13 residues. In germline, CDR1 is SGHAT, CDR2 FQDESV (reference sequence). The CDR3 DNA reads TGTGCCAACAGCGCGGGAGGGCCGAGTGAGCATTTCTTC. It codes for CANSAGGPSEHFF.

Comments on this clonotype: The junction shows a germline mismatch at one end, possibly a read error. The chain combines TRBV6-1 with TRBJ2-7; TRBD1 is a possible D gene (5 bases). Germline V CDR1 and CDR2: MNHNS, SASEGT. This CDR3 is built from 14 residues. The CDR3 bases are TGTGCCAGTAGCACTGGGGCAGGGCCCTACGAGCAATACTTC. This codes for CASSTGAGPYEQYF.

As to this clonotype: A read error may be the cause here, since a much bigger clone is one base away. This chain joins TRBV24-1 and TRBJ2-7, with 10 bases lining up with TRBD2. This CDR3 has 15 amino acids. In germline, CDR1 is KGHDR, CDR2 SFDVKD. The CDR3 here is CTTSDRTSGAYEQYF. CDR3 nucleotides: TGTACCACCAGTGATCGGACTAGCGGAGCCTACGAGCAGTACTTC.

Concerning this clonotype: The conserved phenylalanine or tryptophan is not found at the CDR3 terminus, so this likely reflects a read error. This chain joins TRBV24-1 and TRBJ2-7; 10 bases are shared with TRBD1. This CDR3 is built from 15 residues. Germline values: CDR1 KGHDR, CDR2 SFDVKD. Here the CDR3 reads CATRWPGQGSYKQYL. The CDR3 nucleotides read TGTGCCACCAGGTGGCCGGGACAGGGGTCCTACAAGCAGTACCTC.

Regarding this clonotype: The junction shows a germline mismatch at one end, possibly a read error. The J gene is TRBJ1-2, the V gene TRBV6-2 or TRBV6-3; no definite D call. This CDR3 region has 14 residues. Per germline, CDR1 MNHEY and CDR2 SVGEGT. The CDR3 DNA is TGTGCCAGCAGACGTGACGGAACTATTAATGGCTACGCCTTC. This sequence encodes CASRRDGTINGYAF.

This clonotype occurred a few times. V and J are TRBV12-3 or TRBV12-4 and TRBJ1-2; 9 positions match TRBD1. This CDR3 is 15 amino acids long. The V gene end was trimmed by 9 bases and the J gene end by 4 bases; junction bases not matched to a gene: 12. The CDR3 sequence: CASISGQGIGYGYTF. The CDR3 nucleotides are TGTGCCAGTATATCCGGACAGGGGATTGGCTATGGCTACACCTTC.

Details on this clonotype: Here the CDR3 omits its conserved ending phenylalanine or tryptophan, so a read error is the likely source. The chain uses TRBV11-2 and TRBJ2-5; D might be TRBD2 (5 bases). Per germline, CDR1 SGHAT and CDR2 FQNNGV. CDR3 size: 15 residues. CDR3 residues: CASSLTPNDGEIQYL. CDR3 nucleotides: TGTGCCAGCAGCTTAACCCCCAATGACGGGGAGATCCAGTACCTC.

On this clonotype: One base away lies a much larger clone, so this may be a sequencing read error. This chain connects TRBV10-3 to TRBJ2-5, with D perhaps assigned TRBD1 or TRBD2 (6 bases each). In germline, CDR1 is ENHRY, CDR2 SYGVKD. V was shortened by 9 bases and J by 2 bases, with 16 bases between the two germline ends. CDR3 length: 14 amino acids. CDR3 DNA sequence: TGTGCCATGGGAAGGGGGGCCCTACAAGAGACCCAGTACTTC. Protein product: CAMGRGALQETQYF.

Turning to this clonotype: A read error may produce the germline difference seen at one junction end. V usage is TRBV12-3 or TRBV12-4 and J usage is TRBJ2-2; possible D gene TRBD1, 6 bases. The CDR3 consists of 14 residues. The CDR3: CASSLIGDTGELLF. The CDR3 nucleotides are TGTGCCAGCAGTTTGATAGGGGACACCGGGGAGCTACTTTTT.

Turning to this clonotype: Because the CDR3 is missing its conserved closing phenylalanine or tryptophan, this is likely a read error. The V call is TRBV28, the J call TRBJ2-3; 8 bases match TRBD2. This CDR3 has 16 residues. Germline assignment: CDR1 MDHEN and CDR2 SYDVKM. The DNA of the CDR3 is TGTGCCAACAGTAAGGGGGTATCACTAGCGGAAGATACGCAGTATTCT. This codes for CANSKGVSLAEDTQYS.

CDR3 region: CSAREPRAHGANVLTF. CDR3 in DNA: TGCAGTGCTAGAGAGCCGAGGGCGCATGGGGCCAACGTCCTGACTTTC. The chain has TRBV20-1 and TRBJ2-6, with a weak D call TRBD2 (5 bases). The CDR3 is 16 residues long. Germline assignment: CDR1 DFQATT and CDR2 SNEGSKA (reference sequence). Trimming took 0 bases from V and 3 from J, leaving 12 bases between them.

This clonotype was counted once. Compared with germline, one end of the junction differs, possibly owing to a read error. The chain is built from TRBV5-6 and TRBJ1-1, with a weak D call TRBD1 (5 bases). Germline CDR1 reads SGHDT; CDR2 reads YYEEEE. There are 14 residues in the CDR3. The CDR3 bases are TGTACCAGCAGGGCAATCCAGCAAAACACTGAAGCTTTCTTC. Translation: CTSRAIQQNTEAFF.